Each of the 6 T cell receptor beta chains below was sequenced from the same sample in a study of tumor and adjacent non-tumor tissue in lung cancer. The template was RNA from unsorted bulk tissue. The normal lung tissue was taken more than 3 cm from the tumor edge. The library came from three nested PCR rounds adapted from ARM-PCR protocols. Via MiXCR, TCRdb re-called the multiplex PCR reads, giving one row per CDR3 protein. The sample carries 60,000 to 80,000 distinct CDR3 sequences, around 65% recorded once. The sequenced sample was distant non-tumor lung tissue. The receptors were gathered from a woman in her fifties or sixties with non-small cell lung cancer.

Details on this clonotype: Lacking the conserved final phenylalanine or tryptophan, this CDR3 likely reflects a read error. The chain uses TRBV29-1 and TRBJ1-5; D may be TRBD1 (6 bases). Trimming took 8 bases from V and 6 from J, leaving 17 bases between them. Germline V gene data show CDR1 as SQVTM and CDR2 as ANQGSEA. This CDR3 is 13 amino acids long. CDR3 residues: CSIVGTLGQPQHL. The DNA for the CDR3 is TGCAGCATTGTAGGGACACTCGGTCAGCCCCAGCATCTT.

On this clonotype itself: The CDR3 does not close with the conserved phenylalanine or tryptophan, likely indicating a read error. In DNA form, the CDR3 reads TGTGCCAGCAGCTCCGGACTAGCGGGAGGAGTTCGCGAGCAGTTCATC. Translation: CASSSGLAGGVREQFI. The J gene is TRBJ2-1, the V gene TRBV11-3, with 14 bases lining up with TRBD2. The CDR3 contains 16 residues. V lost 4 bases to trimming and J lost 10 bases; unmatched junction nucleotides: 9. The germline V gene encodes CDR1 SGHNT and CDR2 YENEEA.

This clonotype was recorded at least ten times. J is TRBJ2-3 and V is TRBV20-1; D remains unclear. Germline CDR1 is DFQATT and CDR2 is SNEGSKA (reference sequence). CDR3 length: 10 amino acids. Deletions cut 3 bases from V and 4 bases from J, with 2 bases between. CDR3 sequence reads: CSASPDTQYF. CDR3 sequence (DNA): TGCAGTGCTAGCCCAGATACGCAGTATTTT.

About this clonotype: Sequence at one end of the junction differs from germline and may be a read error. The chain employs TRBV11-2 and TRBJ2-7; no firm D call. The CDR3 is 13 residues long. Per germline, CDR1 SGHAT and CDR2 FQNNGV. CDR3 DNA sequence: TGTGACAGCAGCTTAGAGTCGGGTGGCGAGCAGTACTTC. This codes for CDSSLESGGEQYF.

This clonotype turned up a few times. This CDR3 reads CASSIKWFSWRNEQYF. CDR3 sequence (DNA): TGTGCCAGCAGTATAAAGTGGTTCAGCTGGAGGAACGAGCAGTACTTC. The V and J genes are TRBV28 and TRBJ2-7; D perhaps matches TRBD2 (5 bases). The germline gives CDR1 MDHEN, CDR2 SYDVKM. CDR3 length equals 16 residues. Trimming cost V 5 bases and J 5 bases, with 22 bases left between them.

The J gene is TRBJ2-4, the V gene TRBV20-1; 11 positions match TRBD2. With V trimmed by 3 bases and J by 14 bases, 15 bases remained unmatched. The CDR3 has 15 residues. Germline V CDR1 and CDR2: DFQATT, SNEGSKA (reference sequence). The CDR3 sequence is CSASSLAGGRNIKYF. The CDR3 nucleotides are TGCAGTGCTAGTTCGCTAGCGGGGGGACGAAACATCAAGTACTTC.